Listed below are T cell receptor beta chains from one sample, sequenced in a study of glioma-infiltrating T cells. TCRdb re-called the multiplex PCR reads through MiXCR, storing one row per CDR3 protein. Altogether about 110,000 distinct CDR3 sequences are present, around 25% being singletons, with the ten largest covering under 45%. Sequences were obtained from glioma tissue, nonneoplastic brain tissue, or PBMCs (not recorded which). The receptors were gathered from a human donor with low-grade glioma or glioblastoma, undergoing nonglioma brain surgery, or in good health (not recorded which). Each CDR3 is given with its conserved first and last residue. The D gene is left open where the match is weak. Size tells how often a clone was seen (once, few, many) or the class of an expanded clone, and some rows leave it out.

V gene	J gene	D gene	clone size	CDR3 DNA	CDR3 protein
TRBV4-3	TRBJ1-5	NA	many	TGCGCCAGCAGCCAACGTTACAATCAGCCCCAGCATTTT	CASSQRYNQPQHF
TRBV20-1	TRBJ1-5	TRBD1	many	TGCAGTGTCCGACCTCAGGGGGCTAGCAATCAGCCCCAGCATTTT	CSVRPQGASNQPQHF
TRBV18	TRBJ2-7	NA	many	TGTGCCAGCTCACCACCCGGGGGAGGCTACGAGCAGTACTTC	CASSPPGGGYEQYF
TRBV28	TRBJ2-1	NA	many	TGTGCCAGCAGTTTATCTTTGGGGAACAATGAGCAGTTCTTC	CASSLSLGNNEQFF
TRBV29-1	TRBJ2-1	NA	NA	TGCAGCGTTTCTTCCACCGGTGAGCAGTTCTTC	CSVSSTGEQFF
TRBV18	TRBJ2-5	NA	many	TGTGCCAGCTCTTCAGACGAGTACCAAGAGACCCAGTACTTC	CASSSDEYQETQYF
TRBV2	TRBJ2-5	NA	many	TGTGCCAGCAGTGTCAGAGAGACCCAGTACTTC	CASSVRETQYF
TRBV6-2/TRBV6-3	TRBJ2-7	NA	many	TGTGCCAGCGGGTCCAACGGGAGAGACACCTACGAGCAGTACTTC	CASGSNGRDTYEQYF
TRBV10-2	TRBJ2-3	NA	many	TGCGCCAGCACCGGGGTGACAGATACGCAGTATTTT	CASTGVTDTQYF
TRBV7-2	TRBJ1-2	TRBD1	many	TGTGCCAGCAGCCCCTCTATGGACAGGGGGCGCTCCTATGGCTACACCTTC	CASSPSMDRGRSYGYTF
TRBV6-1	TRBJ2-5	NA	NA	TGTTCCAGTGTAGAGACCCAGTACTTC	CSSVETQYF
TRBV5-1	TRBJ2-3	TRBD2	few	TGCGCCAGCAGCTCCAAGACTAGCGGGAGCGGCGATACGCAGTATTTT	CASSSKTSGSGDTQYF
TRBV14	TRBJ1-5	NA	many	TGTGCCAGCAGCCAAGATCATAACGGAGATCAGCCCCAGCATTTT	CASSQDHNGDQPQHF
TRBV6-2/TRBV6-3	TRBJ2-1	NA	many	TGTGCCAGCGTCTCCCGGGACTCCTACTACAATGAGCAGTTCTTC	CASVSRDSYYNEQFF
TRBV29-1	TRBJ1-2	TRBD1	few	TGCAGCGTCGTTCCGGGACAGCTTAACTATGGCTACACCTTC	CSVVPGQLNYGYTF